This T cell receptor (beta chain) was identified during a study of T cell changes during pregnancy in multiple sclerosis. Using immunoSEQ multiplex PCR, the repertoire was profiled, and TCRdb retains in-frame clones only, with some absent. Here the sample spans tens of thousands of clones, around nine tenths being singletons. J was trimmed by 1 base and V by 8 bases; bases with no gene match: 5. CDR3 size: 13 residues. Germline assignment: CDR1 SGHRS and CDR2 YFSETQ. The sample consisted of peripheral blood, taken in the third trimester of pregnancy. The rearrangement uses TRBV5-1 and TRBJ1-1; 7 nucleotides align to TRBD1. This sequence was found in a female donor in good health, enrolled as a control in a pregnancy study. The CDR3 DNA is TGCGCCAGTGGGACAGACCCGAACACTGAAGCTTTCTTT. Translated: CASGTDPNTEAFF.